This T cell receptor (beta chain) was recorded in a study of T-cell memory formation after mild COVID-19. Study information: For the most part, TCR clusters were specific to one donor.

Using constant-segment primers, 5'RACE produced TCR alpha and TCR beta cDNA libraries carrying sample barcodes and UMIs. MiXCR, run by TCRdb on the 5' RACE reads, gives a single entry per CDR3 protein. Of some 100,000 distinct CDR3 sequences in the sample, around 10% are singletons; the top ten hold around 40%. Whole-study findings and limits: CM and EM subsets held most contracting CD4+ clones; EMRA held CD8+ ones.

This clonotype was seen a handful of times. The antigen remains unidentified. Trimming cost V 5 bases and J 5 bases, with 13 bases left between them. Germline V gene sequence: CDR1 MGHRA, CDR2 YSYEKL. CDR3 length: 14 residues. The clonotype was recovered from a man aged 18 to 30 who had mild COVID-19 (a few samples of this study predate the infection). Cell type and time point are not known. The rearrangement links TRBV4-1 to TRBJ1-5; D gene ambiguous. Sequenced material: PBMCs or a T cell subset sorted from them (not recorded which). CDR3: CASSDQWGDQPQHF. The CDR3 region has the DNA TGCGCCAGCAGCGATCAGTGGGGTGATCAGCCCCAGCATTTT.